The 29 T cell receptor beta chains below all came from one sample that was sequenced in a study of cytotoxic CD8 clonotypes in ibrutinib-treated CLL. Here immunoSEQ multiplex PCR was the method, and the copy in TCRdb shows in-frame clones only, minus some. This table has under 300,000 clones, under 80% appearing once. Material: PBMCs, obtained after 24 months of ibrutinib treatment. The receptors originated from a human donor with chronic lymphocytic leukemia.

This clone appeared once. V is TRBV11-1 and J is TRBJ2-3; TRBD1 might be the D (6 bases). Looked up from germline, CDR1 is SGHAT and CDR2 is FQDESV (reference sequence). The CDR3 is 14 residues long. V was cut by 1 base and J by 2 bases, with 7 bases left in between. The CDR3 coding sequence is TGTGCCAGCAGCTTAGGGACAGTCACAGATACGCAGTATTTT. Residues: CASSLGTVTDTQYF.

The genes are TRBV6-1 and TRBJ1-3, with TRBD1 matching 8 bases. CDR1 MNHNS and CDR2 SASEGT come from the germline V gene. The CDR3 has 14 amino acids. Germline trimming cut 9 bases from V and 0 bases from J; bases unmatched to any gene: 4. The CDR3 DNA follows: TGTGCCAGTAAAGACAGGGGCTCTGGAAACACCATATATTTT. It yields the protein CASKDRGSGNTIYF.

The rearrangement links TRBV4-1 to TRBJ2-7; no reliable D call. The length of the CDR3 is 16 residues. Germline CDR1 reads MGHRA; CDR2 reads YSYEKL. With 0 bases removed from V and 0 bases from J, the gap between germline ends came to 12 bases. The CDR3, as DNA: TGCGCCAGCAGCCAAGAATCGGTAAACCCCTCCTACGAGCAGTACTTC. Protein sequence: CASSQESVNPSYEQYF.

The genes are TRBV19 and TRBJ2-7; 7 bases map to TRBD2. Germline loops: CDR1 LNHDA, CDR2 SQIVND (reference sequence). The CDR3 loop spans 15 amino acids. The V gene end was trimmed by 10 bases and the J gene end by 0 bases; junction bases not matched to a gene: 12. The CDR3 nucleotides are TGTGCCACGACCGAACGCGGGAGATACTCCTACGAGCAGTACTTC. Amino acid sequence: CATTERGRYSYEQYF.

The V and J genes are TRBV4-3 and TRBJ2-7; D may correspond to TRBD1 or TRBD2 (5 bases each). The V and J ends lost 2 bases and 3 bases respectively, with 17 bases between them. The CDR3 consists of 16 residues. Germline V gives CDR1 LGHNA, CDR2 YSLEER. CDR3 loop: CASSQQGPDGYYEQYF. CDR3 in DNA: TGCGCCAGCAGCCAACAGGGACCCGACGGATACTACGAGCAGTACTTC.

The chain combines TRBV7-6 with TRBJ2-3, with 7 bases identical to TRBD2. There are 18 residues in the CDR3. Germline V CDR1 and CDR2: SGHVS, FNYEAQ. J was trimmed by 4 bases and V by 5 bases; bases with no gene match: 18. The CDR3 loop is CASSATPGRGSLPDTQYF. CDR3 nucleotide sequence: TGTGCCAGCAGCGCGACCCCCGGGCGCGGGAGCCTCCCAGATACGCAGTATTTT. Complete variable domain (other parts from reference TRBV7-6 and TRBJ2-3): GAGVSQSPRYKVTKRGQDVALRCDPISGHVSLYWYRQALGQGPEFLTYFNYEAQQDKSGLPNDRFSAERPEGSISTLTIQRTEQRDSAMYRCASSATPGRGSLPDTQYFGPGTRLTVL.

V and J are TRBV7-8 and TRBJ1-5, with 7 positions matching TRBD1. Per the germline V gene, CDR1 is SGHVS and CDR2 is FQNEAQ. This CDR3 spans 16 amino acids. The V and J ends lost 6 bases and 7 bases, in that order; junction bases with no gene match: 15. The chain's CDR3 is CASSPTGAGGRQPQHF. The CDR3 coding sequence is TGTGCCAGCAGTCCAACCGGGGCAGGGGGGCGGCAGCCCCAGCATTTT.

This clone appeared a few times. The CDR3 bases are TGTGCCAGTCGCTTAGCGGGAGGGTCCGAGCAGTACTTC. It yields the protein CASRLAGGSEQYF. This chain links TRBV11-2 with TRBJ2-7; 11 bases agree with TRBD2. Germline trimming cut 9 bases from V and 6 bases from J; bases unmatched to any gene: 7. Germline V gene data show CDR1 as SGHAT and CDR2 as FQNNGV. CDR3 length: 13 amino acids.

The chain combines TRBV6-5 with TRBJ2-7; D not resolved. The V gene's germline CDR1 is MNHEY and CDR2 SVGAGI. V lost 10 bases to trimming and J lost 2 bases, with 9 bases between them. The CDR3 has 11 residues. The chain's CDR3 is CATHAAYEQYF. Here the CDR3 DNA reads TGTGCCACGCACGCCGCCTACGAGCAGTACTTC.

This clone was seen just once. The gene calls are TRBV29-1 and TRBJ2-2, with no clear D. Germline loops: CDR1 SQVTM, CDR2 ANQGSEA. This CDR3 contains 12 residues. The DNA for the CDR3 is TGCGGGGTGGACCTGAACACCGGGGAGCTGTTTTTT. It codes for CGVDLNTGELFF.

This sequence joins TRBV28 and TRBJ2-3; 9 bases fit TRBD1. The V gene's germline CDR1 is MDHEN and CDR2 SYDVKM. The CDR3 spans 15 residues. The junction had 14 bases not matched to a gene; V was cut back by 5 bases and J by 11 bases. CDR3 in amino acids: CASSAPGQGSFGQYF. The CDR3 DNA is TGTGCCAGCAGTGCGCCGGGACAGGGATCGTTCGGGCAGTATTTT.

V is TRBV27 and J is TRBJ2-5; TRBD2 aligns across 7 bases. The CDR3 has 16 residues. J gave up 2 bases and V 4 bases, and 10 bases lay outside the gene matches. CDR1 is MNHEY and CDR2 is SMNVEV in the germline V gene (reference sequence). This CDR3 is CASSSPWGEGQETQYF. The CDR3 region has the DNA TGTGCCAGCAGTTCTCCCTGGGGGGAGGGACAAGAGACCCAGTACTTC.

The chain's CDR3 is CASSQVAGGDRGNYGYTF. CDR3 sequence (DNA): TGCGCCAGCAGCCAAGTGGCAGGTGGGGACAGGGGGAACTATGGCTACACCTTC. The rearrangement links TRBV4-3 to TRBJ1-2, with 11 bases identical to TRBD1. Germline CDR1 reads LGHNA; CDR2 reads YSLEER. Germline trimming cut 1 base from V and 2 bases from J; bases unmatched to any gene: 9. The CDR3 extends over 18 amino acids.

The chain combines TRBV19 with TRBJ2-1; TRBD1 or TRBD2 may be the D gene (5 bases each). V lost 5 bases and J 7 bases, leaving 15 bases between the germline ends. Germline-derived CDR1 and CDR2 are LNHDA and SQIVND (reference sequence). CDR3 size: 14 residues. CDR3 in DNA: TGTGCCAGTAGTCCGACCTGGGGACGGAATGAGCAGTTCTTC. Protein product: CASSPTWGRNEQFF. Looking up the rest from reference TRBV19 and TRBJ2-1 gives the full variable domain: DGGITQSPKYLFRKEGQNVTLSCEQNLNHDAMYWYRQDPGQGLRLIYYSQIVNDFQKGDIAEGYSVSREKKESFPLTVTSAQKNPTAFYLCASSPTWGRNEQFFGPGTRLTVL.

This clone was detected only a few times. The chain uses TRBV6-5 and TRBJ2-2; perhaps TRBD2 as D (5 bases). Germline V CDR1 and CDR2: MNHEY, SVGAGI. Trimming took 5 bases from V and 6 from J, leaving 13 bases between them. The CDR3 is 14 amino acids. The CDR3 DNA is TGTGCCAGCAGTCCTGCGGGCGCCGCCGGGGAGCTGTTTTTT. Translating gives CASSPAGAAGELFF.

The chain links TRBV7-2 to TRBJ2-4; D is unclear. From germline, CDR1 is SGHTA and CDR2 FQGNSA. Trimming removed 1 base from V and 0 bases from J, with 13 bases in between. The CDR3 is 17 amino acids. Here the CDR3 reads CASSLGADFLAKNIQYF. In DNA, the CDR3 is TGTGCCAGCAGCTTAGGCGCAGACTTCCTAGCCAAAAACATTCAGTACTTC.

This CDR3 is CASSLDRGRKQFF. In DNA, the CDR3 is TGTGCCAGCAGCTTAGATAGGGGGAGGAAGCAGTTCTTC. This sequence joins TRBV7-8 and TRBJ2-1; D assignment may be TRBD1 or TRBD2 (6 bases each). V was shortened by 1 base and J by 11 bases, with 12 bases between the two germline ends. Germline V gene sequence: CDR1 SGHVS, CDR2 FQNEAQ. The CDR3 extends over 13 amino acids.

V gene TRBV7-2 combines with J gene TRBJ2-7; D gene unclear. V lost 2 bases to trimming and J lost 7 bases, with 12 bases between them. The V gene's germline CDR1 is SGHTA and CDR2 FQGNSA. The CDR3 consists of 13 residues. DNA for the CDR3: TGTGCCAGCAGCTTAAGTGCTTCCGGGGAGCAGTACTTC. This translates into CASSLSASGEQYF.

The genes are TRBV6-5 and TRBJ2-7; a weak D match, TRBD2 (5 bases). The CDR3 totals 15 residues. The germline gives CDR1 MNHEY, CDR2 SVGAGI. Trimming took 6 bases from V and 4 from J, leaving 19 bases between them. CDR3 in DNA: TGTGCCAGCAGCTCGGGGTCTAGGGATATATACGAGCAGTACTTC. This sequence encodes CASSSGSRDIYEQYF.

This clone was seen a handful of times. The V gene is TRBV4-1, the J gene TRBJ1-4; TRBD1 matches at 8 bases. V gave up 4 bases and J gave up 2 bases; unmatched junction bases: 3. The CDR3 has 15 residues. CDR1 is MGHRA, CDR2 YSYEKL, per germline. CDR3 sequence (DNA): TGCGCCAGCAGCCCTACAGGGGGGACTAATGAAAAACTGTTTTTT. As protein: CASSPTGGTNEKLFF.

The chain combines TRBV7-2 with TRBJ1-5, with 7 positions matching TRBD1. After removal of 3 bases from V and 3 bases from J, the junction contained 5 bases not matched to a gene. The CDR3 is 15 residues long. CDR1 is SGHTA, CDR2 FQGNSA, per germline. This CDR3 is CASSFTQGSNQPQHF. The DNA of the CDR3 is TGTGCCAGCAGCTTCACACAGGGGTCCAATCAGCCCCAGCATTTT.

CDR3 coding DNA: TGTGCCAGCAGTGGCGGAGGATTAGCCAAAAACATTCAGTACTTC. It is translated as CASSGGGLAKNIQYF. The V and J genes are TRBV6-5 and TRBJ2-4, with D perhaps TRBD2 (5 bases). The CDR3 length is 15 residues. The ends were cut back, 5 bases at V and 0 bases at J, with 11 bases in the middle. Germline V gene sequence: CDR1 MNHEY, CDR2 SVGAGI.

This chain joins TRBV27 and TRBJ2-7, with D perhaps matching TRBD2 (6 bases). There are 15 residues in the CDR3. Germline-derived CDR1 and CDR2 are MNHEY and SMNVEV (reference sequence). V gave up 3 bases and J gave up 2 bases, with 14 bases separating them. As DNA, the CDR3 is TGTGCCAGCAGTTTTTCAGGGAGGCTTACCTACGAGCAGTACTTC. It translates to CASSFSGRLTYEQYF.

V usage is TRBV6-6 and J usage is TRBJ2-7, with D unclear. Looked up from germline, CDR1 is MNHNY and CDR2 is SVGAGI (reference sequence). The CDR3 is 12 residues long. Trimming removed 3 bases at V and 6 bases at J, with 9 bases between. CDR3 DNA: TGTGCCAGCAGTTATCTCCAAGGCGAGCAGTACTTC. Translation gives CASSYLQGEQYF.

The chain is built from TRBV9 and TRBJ2-5; TRBD2 matches 7 bases. The V and J ends lost 3 bases and 1 base, in that order; junction bases with no gene match: 18. This CDR3 is built from 19 residues. Germline CDR1 is SGDLS and CDR2 is YYNGEE. The CDR3 spells CASSAKHSVGLAAQETQYF. The CDR3 bases are TGTGCCAGCAGCGCCAAGCATAGTGTGGGGCTAGCGGCCCAAGAGACCCAGTACTTC.

This chain uses TRBV6-5 with TRBJ1-4, with 8 bases fitting TRBD1. Per the germline V gene, CDR1 is MNHEY and CDR2 is SVGAGI. J lost 8 bases, V lost 4 bases, and 3 bases had no gene match. The CDR3 loop spans 13 amino acids. CDR3 sequence reads: CASSWGQAEKLFF. The CDR3 DNA reads as TGTGCCAGCAGTTGGGGACAGGCAGAAAAACTGTTTTTT.

J is TRBJ2-3 and V is TRBV11-2; a possible D gene is TRBD1 (5 bases). This CDR3 is 14 amino acids long. Trimming cost V 1 base and J 4 bases, with 9 bases left between them. CDR1 is SGHAT, CDR2 FQNNGV, per germline. CDR3 DNA sequence: TGTGCCAGCAGCTTAGCCAGGGCCGCAGATACGCAGTATTTT. It yields the protein CASSLARAADTQYF.

The chain combines TRBV9 with TRBJ2-1; weak D call: TRBD2 (6 bases). Trimming left V 3 bases short and J 6 bases short, with 16 bases between. Per germline, CDR1 SGDLS and CDR2 YYNGEE. CDR3 length equals 15 residues. CDR3 loop: CASSEGLPGRNEQFF. CDR3 DNA sequence: TGTGCCAGCAGCGAGGGACTCCCCGGTCGCAATGAGCAGTTCTTC.

The rearrangement uses TRBV28 and TRBJ2-7, with 7 positions matching TRBD2. Germline CDR1 reads MDHEN; CDR2 reads SYDVKM. CDR3 size: 14 residues. V lost 7 bases, J lost 2 bases, and 8 bases stayed unmatched. The CDR3 DNA is TGTGCCAGCATATCTTCGGGAGGAGCCTACGAGCAGTACTTC. This codes for CASISSGGAYEQYF.